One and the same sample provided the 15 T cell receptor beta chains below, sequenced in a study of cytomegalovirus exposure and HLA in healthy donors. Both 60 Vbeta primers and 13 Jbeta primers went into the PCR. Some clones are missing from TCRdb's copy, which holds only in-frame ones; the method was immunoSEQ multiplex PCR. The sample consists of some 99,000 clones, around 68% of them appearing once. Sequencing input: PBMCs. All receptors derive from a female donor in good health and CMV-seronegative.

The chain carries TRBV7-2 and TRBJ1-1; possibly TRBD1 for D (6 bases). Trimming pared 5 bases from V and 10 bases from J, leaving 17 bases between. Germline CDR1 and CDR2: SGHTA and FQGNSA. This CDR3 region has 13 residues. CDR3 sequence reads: CASSLGTSQPAFF. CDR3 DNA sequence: TGTGCCAGCAGCCTGGGGACATCCCAACCAGCTTTCTTT.

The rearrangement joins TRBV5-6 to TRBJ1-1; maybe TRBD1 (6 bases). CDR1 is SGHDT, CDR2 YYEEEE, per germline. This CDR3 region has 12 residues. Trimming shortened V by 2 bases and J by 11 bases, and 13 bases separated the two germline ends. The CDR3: CASSLGGEGAFF. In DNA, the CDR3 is TGTGCCAGCAGCTTAGGGGGGGAAGGGGCTTTCTTT.

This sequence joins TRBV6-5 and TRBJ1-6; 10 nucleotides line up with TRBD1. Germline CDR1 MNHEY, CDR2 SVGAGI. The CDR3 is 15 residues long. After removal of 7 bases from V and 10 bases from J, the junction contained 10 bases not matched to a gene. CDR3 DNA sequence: TGTGCCAGCAAGCGGGACAGGGGAAGAGGCTCACCCCTCCACTTT. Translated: CASKRDRGRGSPLHF.

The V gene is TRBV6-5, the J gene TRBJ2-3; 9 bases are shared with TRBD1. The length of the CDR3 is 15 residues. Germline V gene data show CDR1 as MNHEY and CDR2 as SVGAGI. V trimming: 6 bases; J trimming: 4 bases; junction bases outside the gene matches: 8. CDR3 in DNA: TGTGCCAGCAGCCGAGGGACAGGGTTAGCAGATACGCAGTATTTT. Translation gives CASSRGTGLADTQYF.

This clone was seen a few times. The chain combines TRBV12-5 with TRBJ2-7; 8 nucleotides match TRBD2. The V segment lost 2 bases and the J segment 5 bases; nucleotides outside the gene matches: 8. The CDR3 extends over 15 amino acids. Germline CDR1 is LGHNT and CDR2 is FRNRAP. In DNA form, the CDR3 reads TGTGCTAGTGGTTTGTTTACGGGGGGGAGGGACGAGCAGTACTTC. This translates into CASGLFTGGRDEQYF.

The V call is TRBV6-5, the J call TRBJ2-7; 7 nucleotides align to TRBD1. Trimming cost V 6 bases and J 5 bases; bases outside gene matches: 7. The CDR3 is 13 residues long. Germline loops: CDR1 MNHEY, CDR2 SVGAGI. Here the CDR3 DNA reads TGTGCCAGCAGATTGGGACAGTTCCACGAGCAGTACTTC. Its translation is CASRLGQFHEQYF.

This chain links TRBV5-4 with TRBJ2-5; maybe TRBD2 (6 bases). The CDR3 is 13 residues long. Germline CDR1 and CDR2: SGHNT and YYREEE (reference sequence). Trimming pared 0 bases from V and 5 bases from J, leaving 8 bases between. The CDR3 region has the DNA TGTGCCAGCAGCTTGGGACTAGATGAGACCCAGTACTTC. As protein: CASSLGLDETQYF.

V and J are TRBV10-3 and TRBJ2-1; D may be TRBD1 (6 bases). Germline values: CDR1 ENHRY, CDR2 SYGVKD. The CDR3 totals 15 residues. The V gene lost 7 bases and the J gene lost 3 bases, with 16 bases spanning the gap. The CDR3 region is CAIKGSGTHYNEQFF. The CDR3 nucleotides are TGTGCCATCAAGGGGTCGGGGACACACTACAATGAGCAGTTCTTC.

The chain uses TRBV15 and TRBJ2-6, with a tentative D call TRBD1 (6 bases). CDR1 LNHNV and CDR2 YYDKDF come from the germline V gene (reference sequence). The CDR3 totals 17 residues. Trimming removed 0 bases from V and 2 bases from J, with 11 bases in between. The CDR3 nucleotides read TGTGCCACCAGCAGAGATTGGGGGCAGGCTGGGGCCAACGTCCTGACTTTC. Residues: CATSRDWGQAGANVLTF.

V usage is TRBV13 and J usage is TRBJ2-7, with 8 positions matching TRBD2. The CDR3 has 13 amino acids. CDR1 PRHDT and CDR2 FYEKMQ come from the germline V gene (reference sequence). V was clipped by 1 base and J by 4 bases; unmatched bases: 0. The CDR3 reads CASSLAGGYEQYF. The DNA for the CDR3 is TGTGCCAGCAGCTTAGCGGGAGGGTACGAGCAGTACTTC.

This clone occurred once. The CDR3 here is CASSAIAGDYNEQFF. For the CDR3, the DNA is TGTGCCAGCAGTGCCATAGCGGGGGATTACAATGAGCAGTTCTTC. The chain joins TRBV27 to TRBJ2-1; 9 bases are a match to TRBD2. This CDR3 region has 15 residues. CDR1 and CDR2 (germline): MNHEY, SMNVEV (reference sequence). After removal of 5 bases from V and 4 bases from J, the junction contained 6 bases not matched to a gene.

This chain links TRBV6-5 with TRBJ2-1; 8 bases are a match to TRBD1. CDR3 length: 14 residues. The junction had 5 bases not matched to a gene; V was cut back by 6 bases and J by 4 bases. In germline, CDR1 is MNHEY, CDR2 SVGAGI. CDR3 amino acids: CASRAQGAYNEQFF. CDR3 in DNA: TGTGCCAGCAGGGCTCAGGGGGCTTACAATGAGCAGTTCTTC.

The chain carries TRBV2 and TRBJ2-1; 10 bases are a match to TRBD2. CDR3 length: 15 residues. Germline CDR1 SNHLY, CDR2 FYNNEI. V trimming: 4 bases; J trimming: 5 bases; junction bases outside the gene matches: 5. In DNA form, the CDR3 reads TGTGCCAGCAGTGCAAGCGGGAGGGCCGACAATGAGCAGTTCTTC. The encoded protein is CASSASGRADNEQFF.

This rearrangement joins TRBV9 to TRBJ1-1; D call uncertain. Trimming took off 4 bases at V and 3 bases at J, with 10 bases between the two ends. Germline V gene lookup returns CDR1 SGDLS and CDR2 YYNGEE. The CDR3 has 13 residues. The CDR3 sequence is CASSTYEDTEAFF. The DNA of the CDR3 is TGTGCCAGCAGCACCTACGAGGACACTGAAGCTTTCTTT.

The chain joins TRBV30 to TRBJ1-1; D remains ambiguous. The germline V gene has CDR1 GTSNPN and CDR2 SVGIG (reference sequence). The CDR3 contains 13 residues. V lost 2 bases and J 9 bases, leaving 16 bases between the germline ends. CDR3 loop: CAWSPRGRTQAFF. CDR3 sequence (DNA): TGTGCCTGGAGTCCCCGAGGGAGAACTCAAGCTTTCTTT.